This T cell receptor beta chain was sequenced during a study of blood T cell repertoires in COVID-19. Study in general: COVID-19 samples from acute and convalescent phases originated in the United States, Italy and Spain.

In the original analysis: Amplification with reference gene primers provided the estimates of nucleated cell counts. Only in-frame clones appear in the TCRdb table, and some are missing; sequencing was by immunoSEQ multiplex PCR. V and J calls and clone size come straight from that table; D and trimming were deduced from the DNA. The sample consists of roughly 380,000 clones, around 89% of them appearing once. V was pared by 5 bases and J by 1 base, with 9 bases of the junction left unmatched. The length of the CDR3 is 16 residues. Germline V lookup: CDR1 SGHTA, CDR2 FQGNSA. The sequence was collected from a woman between 40 and 50 years old with COVID-19, enrolled during active disease. The sample consisted of peripheral blood. The V call is TRBV7-2, the J call TRBJ2-7; TRBD2 matches 9 bases. The CDR3 reads CASSKGGLAGSYEQYF. For the CDR3, the DNA is TGTGCCAGCAGCAAAGGGGGGCTAGCGGGATCCTACGAGCAGTACTTC.